These T cell receptor beta chains were read from a single sample in a study of T-cell reconstitution after alpha-beta-depleted transplantation in children. From the PCR reads, TCRdb called clonotypes with MiXCR, one entry per CDR3 protein. The repertoire holds around 490,000 distinct CDR3 sequences, over 10% seen once, with about 15% in the top ten. Sample: PBMCs, mostly from graft donor cells, taken 180 days after TCRalphabeta/CD19-depleted stem cell transplant. The receptors come from a female patient between 2 and 15 years old who had a stem cell transplant for aplastic anemia, so the T cells may come from the graft donor. Each CDR3 is given with its conserved first and last residue. A D gene is named only where the DNA matches it firmly. Size is stated for part of the rows, as once, few or many counts, or as a class when the clone is expanded.

cdr3_length: 16
j_call: TRBJ2-3
v_call: TRBV7-2
d_call: -
clone_size: few
cdr3_nt: TGTGCCAGCAGCTGGAGCGAAGATTCTTACACAGATACGCAGTATTTT
cdr3_aa: CASSWSEDSYTDTQYF

cdr3_length: 15
j_call: TRBJ2-1
v_call: TRBV7-2
d_call: TRBD2
clone_size: -
cdr3_nt: TGTGCCAGCAGCATGAGGACTAGTCTATACAATGAGCAGTTCTTC
cdr3_aa: CASSMRTSLYNEQFF

cdr3_length: 17
j_call: TRBJ2-3
v_call: TRBV6-5
d_call: TRBD1
clone_size: few
cdr3_nt: TGTGCCAGCAGTTTGACAGGGTTGGAATGGGGCACAGATACGCAGTATTTT
cdr3_aa: CASSLTGLEWGTDTQYF

cdr3_length: 15
j_call: TRBJ2-2
v_call: TRBV27
d_call: -
clone_size: many
cdr3_nt: TGTGCCACAACCCAGACCGGGGGGCCGTCCGGGGAGCTGTTTTTT
cdr3_aa: CATTQTGGPSGELFF

cdr3_length: 12
j_call: TRBJ1-1
v_call: TRBV7-9
d_call: TRBD1
clone_size: -
cdr3_nt: TGTGTCAGCAGACAGGGGTATACTGAAGCTTTCTTT
cdr3_aa: CVSRQGYTEAFF

cdr3_length: 14
j_call: TRBJ2-1
v_call: TRBV20-1
d_call: -
clone_size: -
cdr3_nt: TGCAGTGCGTACGGAGAGAGCTCCTACAATGAGCAGTTCTTC
cdr3_aa: CSAYGESSYNEQFF

cdr3_length: 18
j_call: TRBJ2-5
v_call: TRBV11-1
d_call: -
clone_size: -
cdr3_nt: TGTGCCAGCACCTTCGGGGCTACCGGGACCGCTTTTTTCGAGACCCAGTACTTC
cdr3_aa: CASTFGATGTAFFETQYF

cdr3_length: 13
j_call: TRBJ1-1
v_call: TRBV18
d_call: -
clone_size: -
cdr3_nt: TGTGCCAGCTCTACCGGAACCGAAAGGAAAGCTTTCTTT
cdr3_aa: CASSTGTERKAFF

cdr3_length: 18
j_call: TRBJ2-1
v_call: TRBV4-2
d_call: -
clone_size: few
cdr3_nt: TGTGCCAGCAGCCAAGCTGGGTGGGGGACCCTCTCCTACAATGAGCAGTTCTTC
cdr3_aa: CASSQAGWGTLSYNEQFF

cdr3_length: 13
j_call: TRBJ2-3
v_call: TRBV29-1
d_call: -
clone_size: few
cdr3_nt: TGCAGCGTTGAAGTCCCGCCCCGAGATACGCAGTATTTT
cdr3_aa: CSVEVPPRDTQYF

cdr3_length: 16
j_call: TRBJ2-1
v_call: TRBV3-1
d_call: -
clone_size: few
cdr3_nt: TGTGCCAGCAGCCAAGATTGGGGGGTCCTACACAATGAGCAGTTCTTC
cdr3_aa: CASSQDWGVLHNEQFF

cdr3_length: 13
j_call: TRBJ2-7
v_call: TRBV5-5
d_call: -
clone_size: -
cdr3_nt: TGTGCCAGCAGCTCCGGGGATGGCGACGAGCAGTACTTC
cdr3_aa: CASSSGDGDEQYF

cdr3_length: 14
j_call: TRBJ2-5
v_call: TRBV7-9
d_call: -
clone_size: -
cdr3_nt: TGTGCCAGCAGCCTAGCGCACCACCAAGAGACCCAGTACTTC
cdr3_aa: CASSLAHHQETQYF

cdr3_length: 16
j_call: TRBJ2-5
v_call: TRBV27
d_call: TRBD2
clone_size: -
cdr3_nt: TGTGCCAGCAGTTTATGGGGGAGCGGGGGGCAAGAGACCCAGTACTTC
cdr3_aa: CASSLWGSGGQETQYF

cdr3_length: 14
j_call: TRBJ2-5
v_call: TRBV27
d_call: -
clone_size: -
cdr3_nt: TGTGCCAGCAGTTTATACTGGCAGCAAGAGACCCAGTACTTC
cdr3_aa: CASSLYWQQETQYF

cdr3_length: 17
j_call: TRBJ1-6
v_call: TRBV9
d_call: TRBD1
clone_size: few
cdr3_nt: TGTGCCAGCAGCAGGGGGACAGGGCTCTCCTATAATTCACCCCTCCACTTT
cdr3_aa: CASSRGTGLSYNSPLHF

cdr3_length: 14
j_call: TRBJ1-4
v_call: TRBV7-2
d_call: -
clone_size: -
cdr3_nt: TGTGCCAGCAGCTTAGCCGGACATAATGAAAAACTGTTTTTT
cdr3_aa: CASSLAGHNEKLFF

cdr3_length: 14
j_call: TRBJ1-1
v_call: TRBV29-1
d_call: -
clone_size: -
cdr3_nt: TGCAGCGTTGAGGTACAGGGAGGTAACGCTGAAGCTTTCTTT
cdr3_aa: CSVEVQGGNAEAFF

cdr3_length: 16
j_call: TRBJ2-7
v_call: TRBV7-6
d_call: TRBD2
clone_size: -
cdr3_nt: TGTGCCAGCAGCTTAGCTTCGGGGACTAGCCGTTACGAGCAGTACTTC
cdr3_aa: CASSLASGTSRYEQYF

cdr3_length: 12
j_call: TRBJ2-2
v_call: TRBV27
d_call: -
clone_size: -
cdr3_nt: TGTGCCACCCTCCGGGGCTCCGGGGAGCTGTTTTTT
cdr3_aa: CATLRGSGELFF

cdr3_length: 15
j_call: TRBJ2-3
v_call: TRBV20-1
d_call: -
clone_size: few
cdr3_nt: TGCAGTGCTCTCCGACTAGTTCCTAGCACAGATACGCAGTATTTT
cdr3_aa: CSALRLVPSTDTQYF

cdr3_length: 16
j_call: TRBJ2-1
v_call: TRBV7-2
d_call: -
clone_size: -
cdr3_nt: TGTGCCAGCAGCTTAGAAGGTGCAGGGATGCGCGGAGAGCAGTTCTTC
cdr3_aa: CASSLEGAGMRGEQFF

cdr3_length: 16
j_call: TRBJ2-7
v_call: TRBV20-1
d_call: TRBD2
clone_size: few
cdr3_nt: TGCAGTGCTAGAGATTATTCAGGCGGGAGGTCCTACGAGCAGTACTTC
cdr3_aa: CSARDYSGGRSYEQYF

cdr3_length: 15
j_call: TRBJ2-7
v_call: TRBV18
d_call: TRBD2
clone_size: -
cdr3_nt: TGTGCCAGCTCGGCGACTAGCGCGGGCTCCTACGAGCAGTACTTC
cdr3_aa: CASSATSAGSYEQYF

cdr3_length: 15
j_call: TRBJ2-5
v_call: TRBV7-9
d_call: TRBD1
clone_size: -
cdr3_nt: TGTGCCAGCAGCCGTCCGGGACAGGCCTGGGAGACCCAGTACTTC
cdr3_aa: CASSRPGQAWETQYF

cdr3_length: 14
j_call: TRBJ2-7
v_call: TRBV5-1
d_call: -
clone_size: -
cdr3_nt: TGCGCCAGCAGGAGGGGACTGATCTCCTACGAGCAGTACTTC
cdr3_aa: CASRRGLISYEQYF

cdr3_length: 13
j_call: TRBJ1-2
v_call: TRBV12-3/TRBV12-4
d_call: -
clone_size: many
cdr3_nt: TGTGCCAGCAGTTTTGACAGGAATTTTGGCTACACCTTC
cdr3_aa: CASSFDRNFGYTF

cdr3_length: 18
j_call: TRBJ2-1
v_call: TRBV11-1
d_call: -
clone_size: few
cdr3_nt: TGTGCCAGCAGCTTATTAGGCGGTGGCACTAGCAGGGGAAATGAGCAGTTCTTC
cdr3_aa: CASSLLGGGTSRGNEQFF

cdr3_length: 13
j_call: TRBJ2-5
v_call: TRBV29-1
d_call: TRBD2
clone_size: few
cdr3_nt: TGCAGCGTGACTAGCGGGACTCTAGAGACCCAGTACTTC
cdr3_aa: CSVTSGTLETQYF

cdr3_length: 18
j_call: TRBJ2-3
v_call: TRBV28
d_call: TRBD2
clone_size: few
cdr3_nt: TGTGCCAGCAGTCCAGGAACTAGCGGGAGTCCCAGCACAGATACGCAGTATTTT
cdr3_aa: CASSPGTSGSPSTDTQYF

cdr3_length: 14
j_call: TRBJ2-1
v_call: TRBV5-1
d_call: TRBD2
clone_size: many
cdr3_nt: TGTGCCAGCAGTAGGACTAGCGGCTACAATGAGCAGTTCTTC
cdr3_aa: CASSRTSGYNEQFF

cdr3_length: 14
j_call: TRBJ2-1
v_call: TRBV25-1
d_call: -
clone_size: few
cdr3_nt: TGTGCCAGCAGTTCAGGACGAGTTTCCAATGAGCAGTTCTTC
cdr3_aa: CASSSGRVSNEQFF

cdr3_length: 15
j_call: TRBJ2-5
v_call: TRBV7-9
d_call: TRBD2
clone_size: few
cdr3_nt: TGTGCCAGCAGCTCTAGCGGGAGGTCGCAAGAGACCCAGTACTTC
cdr3_aa: CASSSSGRSQETQYF

cdr3_length: 13
j_call: TRBJ1-5
v_call: TRBV30
d_call: TRBD1
clone_size: few
cdr3_nt: TGTGCCTGGAAGGGGACAGGCAATCAGCCCCAGCATTTT
cdr3_aa: CAWKGTGNQPQHF

cdr3_length: 16
j_call: TRBJ2-1
v_call: TRBV2
d_call: TRBD2
clone_size: many
cdr3_nt: TGTGCCGGAAAGACGGGGGGAAGCGGCGGAGCCCATGAGCAGTTCTTC
cdr3_aa: CAGKTGGSGGAHEQFF

cdr3_length: 19
j_call: TRBJ2-1
v_call: TRBV11-1
d_call: TRBD2
clone_size: few
cdr3_nt: TGTGCCAGCAGCTCCGTAAAGATGAGAGGGACTAGCGGGAAGAACAAACAGTTCTTC
cdr3_aa: CASSSVKMRGTSGKNKQFF

cdr3_length: 11
j_call: TRBJ2-5
v_call: TRBV5-4
d_call: -
clone_size: few
cdr3_nt: TGTGCCAGCCAGTTTATGGGGACCCAGTACTTC
cdr3_aa: CASQFMGTQYF

cdr3_length: 13
j_call: TRBJ2-7
v_call: TRBV4-2
d_call: -
clone_size: many
cdr3_nt: TGCGCCAGCAGCCAAGAAGGAGGGTACGAGCAGTACTTC
cdr3_aa: CASSQEGGYEQYF

cdr3_length: 14
j_call: TRBJ2-3
v_call: TRBV15
d_call: -
clone_size: few
cdr3_nt: TGTGCCACCAGCAGAGATCTATTCACAGATACGCAGTATTTT
cdr3_aa: CATSRDLFTDTQYF

cdr3_length: 15
j_call: TRBJ2-7
v_call: TRBV28
d_call: -
clone_size: many
cdr3_nt: TGTGCCAGCAGCCCGTCAGGCCTATCTGGCTACGAGCAGTACTTC
cdr3_aa: CASSPSGLSGYEQYF

cdr3_length: 21
j_call: TRBJ2-7
v_call: TRBV7-2
d_call: TRBD2
clone_size: -
cdr3_nt: TGTGCCAGCAGCTTACTTGCGATTCGACTAGCGGGACTGATTGACTCCTACGAGCAGTACTTC
cdr3_aa: CASSLLAIRLAGLIDSYEQYF

cdr3_length: 17
j_call: TRBJ1-3
v_call: TRBV30
d_call: TRBD1
clone_size: few
cdr3_nt: TGTGCCTGGAGTGGAAACAGGGGGCATTATATCGGAAACACCATATATTTT
cdr3_aa: CAWSGNRGHYIGNTIYF

cdr3_length: 15
j_call: TRBJ1-5
v_call: TRBV6-1
d_call: TRBD1
clone_size: few
cdr3_nt: TGTGCCAGCGGGGACAGGAGAGGGGGGAATCAGCCCCAGCATTTT
cdr3_aa: CASGDRRGGNQPQHF

cdr3_length: 18
j_call: TRBJ2-2
v_call: TRBV11-2
d_call: TRBD2
clone_size: few
cdr3_nt: TGTGCCAGCAGCTTAGATTGGTCTAGCGGACTCTACACCGGGGAGCTGTTTTTT
cdr3_aa: CASSLDWSSGLYTGELFF

cdr3_length: 17
j_call: TRBJ2-3
v_call: TRBV10-3
d_call: TRBD2
clone_size: few
cdr3_nt: TGTGCCATCAGTAGACTAGCGGTGGTCGTACAGACAGATACGCAGTATTTT
cdr3_aa: CAISRLAVVVQTDTQYF

cdr3_length: 15
j_call: TRBJ1-6
v_call: TRBV7-2
d_call: TRBD1
clone_size: -
cdr3_nt: TGTGCCAGCAGCGGGCGGACAGGGGATAATTCACCCCTCCACTTT
cdr3_aa: CASSGRTGDNSPLHF

cdr3_length: 14
j_call: TRBJ1-1
v_call: TRBV12-3/TRBV12-4
d_call: TRBD1
clone_size: -
cdr3_nt: TGTGCCAGCAGTTTCCTACAGGGGAGCACTGAAGCTTTCTTT
cdr3_aa: CASSFLQGSTEAFF

cdr3_length: 14
j_call: TRBJ1-2
v_call: TRBV3-1
d_call: TRBD1
clone_size: few
cdr3_nt: TGTGCCAGCAGCCAACCGACAGGGGGCTCTGGCTACACCTTC
cdr3_aa: CASSQPTGGSGYTF

cdr3_length: 18
j_call: TRBJ1-4
v_call: TRBV6-1
d_call: -
clone_size: few
cdr3_nt: TGTGCCAGCAGTCGCTGGCAGGGTATTTTGGCAACTAATGAAAAACTGTTTTTT
cdr3_aa: CASSRWQGILATNEKLFF

cdr3_length: 13
j_call: TRBJ2-7
v_call: TRBV20-1
d_call: TRBD2
clone_size: -
cdr3_nt: TGCAGTGAAGCGGGAGGGCCCTCCTACGAGCAGTACTTC
cdr3_aa: CSEAGGPSYEQYF